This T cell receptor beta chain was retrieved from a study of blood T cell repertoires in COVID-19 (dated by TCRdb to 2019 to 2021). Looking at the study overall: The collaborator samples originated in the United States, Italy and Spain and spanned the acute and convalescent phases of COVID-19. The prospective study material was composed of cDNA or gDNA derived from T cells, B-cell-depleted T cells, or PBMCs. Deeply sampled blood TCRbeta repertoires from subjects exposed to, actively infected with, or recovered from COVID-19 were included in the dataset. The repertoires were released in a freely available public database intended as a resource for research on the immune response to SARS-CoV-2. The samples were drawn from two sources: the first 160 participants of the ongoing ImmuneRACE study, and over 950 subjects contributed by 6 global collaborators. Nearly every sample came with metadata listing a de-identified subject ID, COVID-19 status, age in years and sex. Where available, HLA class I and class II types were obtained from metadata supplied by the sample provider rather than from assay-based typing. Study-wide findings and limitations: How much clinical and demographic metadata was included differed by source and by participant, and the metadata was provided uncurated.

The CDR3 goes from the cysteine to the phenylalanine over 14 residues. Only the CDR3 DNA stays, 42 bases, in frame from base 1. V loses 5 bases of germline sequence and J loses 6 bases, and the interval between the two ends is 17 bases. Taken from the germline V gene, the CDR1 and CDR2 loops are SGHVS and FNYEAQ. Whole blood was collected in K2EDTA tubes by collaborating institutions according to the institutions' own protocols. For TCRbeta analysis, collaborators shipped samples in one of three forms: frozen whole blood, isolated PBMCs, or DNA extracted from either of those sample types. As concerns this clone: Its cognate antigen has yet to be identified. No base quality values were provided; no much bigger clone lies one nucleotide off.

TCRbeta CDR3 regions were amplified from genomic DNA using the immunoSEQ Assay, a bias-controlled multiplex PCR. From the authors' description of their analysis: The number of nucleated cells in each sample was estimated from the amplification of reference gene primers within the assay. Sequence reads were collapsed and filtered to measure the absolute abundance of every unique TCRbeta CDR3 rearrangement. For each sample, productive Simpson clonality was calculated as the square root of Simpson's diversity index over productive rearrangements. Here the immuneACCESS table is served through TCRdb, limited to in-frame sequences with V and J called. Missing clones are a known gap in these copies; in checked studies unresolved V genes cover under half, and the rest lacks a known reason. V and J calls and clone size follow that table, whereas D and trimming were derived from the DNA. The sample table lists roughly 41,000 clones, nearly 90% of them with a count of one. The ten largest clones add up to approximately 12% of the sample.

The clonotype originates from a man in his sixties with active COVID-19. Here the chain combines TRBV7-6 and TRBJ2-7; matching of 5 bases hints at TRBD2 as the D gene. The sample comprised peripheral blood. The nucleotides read TGTGCCAGCAGCCCAATTATGGGAGTCGGCGAGCAGTACTTC. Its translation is CASSPIMGVGEQYF.